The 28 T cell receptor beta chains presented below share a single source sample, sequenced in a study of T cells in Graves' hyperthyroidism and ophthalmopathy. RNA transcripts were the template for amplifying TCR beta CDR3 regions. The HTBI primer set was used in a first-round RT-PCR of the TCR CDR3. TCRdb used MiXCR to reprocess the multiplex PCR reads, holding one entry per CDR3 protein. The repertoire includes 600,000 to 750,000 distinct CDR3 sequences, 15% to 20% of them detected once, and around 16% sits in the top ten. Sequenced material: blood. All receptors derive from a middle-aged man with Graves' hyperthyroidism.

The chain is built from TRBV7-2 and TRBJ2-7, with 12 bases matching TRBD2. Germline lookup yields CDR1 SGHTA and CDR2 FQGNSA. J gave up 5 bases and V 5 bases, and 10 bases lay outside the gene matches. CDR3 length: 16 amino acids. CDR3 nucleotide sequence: TGTGCCAGCAGCACGACTAGCGGGAGAACACGGAACGAGCAGTACTTC. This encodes CASSTTSGRTRNEQYF.

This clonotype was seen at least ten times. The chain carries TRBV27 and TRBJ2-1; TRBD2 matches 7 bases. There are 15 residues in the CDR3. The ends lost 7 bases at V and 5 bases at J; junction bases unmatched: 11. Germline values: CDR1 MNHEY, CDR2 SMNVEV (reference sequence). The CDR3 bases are TGTGCCAGCAACCGTGGCGGGAGCGGCCACAATGAGCAGTTCTTC. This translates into CASNRGGSGHNEQFF.

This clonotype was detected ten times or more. The CDR3 sequence: CASSEALAGTDTQYF. The CDR3 nucleotides are TGTGCCAGCAGTGAAGCGCTTGCGGGCACAGATACGCAGTATTTT. The chain has TRBV2 and TRBJ2-3, with D hard to call. This CDR3 is built from 15 residues. CDR1 and CDR2 (germline): SNHLY, FYNNEI. V was cut by 0 bases and J by 1 base, with 8 bases left in between.

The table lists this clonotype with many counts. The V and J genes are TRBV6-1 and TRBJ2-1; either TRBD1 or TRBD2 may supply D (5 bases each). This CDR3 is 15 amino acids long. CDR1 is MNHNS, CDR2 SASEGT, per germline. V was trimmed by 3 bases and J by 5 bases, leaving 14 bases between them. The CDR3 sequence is CASSDRAREHNEQFF. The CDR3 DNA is TGTGCCAGCAGTGACAGGGCGAGGGAGCACAATGAGCAGTTCTTC.

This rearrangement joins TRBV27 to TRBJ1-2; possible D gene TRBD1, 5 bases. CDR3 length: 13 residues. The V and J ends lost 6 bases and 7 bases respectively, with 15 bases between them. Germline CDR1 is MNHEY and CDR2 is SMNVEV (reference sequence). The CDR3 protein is CASSPRGSGGYTF. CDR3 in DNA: TGTGCCAGCAGCCCGCGGGGGTCAGGTGGCTACACCTTC.

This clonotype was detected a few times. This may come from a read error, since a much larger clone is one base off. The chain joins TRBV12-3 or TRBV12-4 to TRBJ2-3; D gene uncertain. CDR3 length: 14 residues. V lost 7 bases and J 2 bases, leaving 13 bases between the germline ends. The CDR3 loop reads CASTSDLTTDTQYF. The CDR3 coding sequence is TGTGCCAGCACCTCGGACCTTACCACAGATACGCAGTATTTT.

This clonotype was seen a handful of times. CDR3 nucleotide sequence: TGTGCCAGCAGCGTCTACCCTAACGAGCAGTACTTC. This encodes CASSVYPNEQYF. V gene TRBV7-2 combines with J gene TRBJ2-7, with unresolved D. V was pared by 5 bases and J by 5 bases, with 10 bases between. Germline loops: CDR1 SGHTA, CDR2 FQGNSA. This CDR3 comprises 12 residues.

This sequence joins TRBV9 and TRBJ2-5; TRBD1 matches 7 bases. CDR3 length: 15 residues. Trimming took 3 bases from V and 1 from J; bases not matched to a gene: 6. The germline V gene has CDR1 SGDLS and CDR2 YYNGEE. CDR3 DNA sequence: TGTGCCAGCAGCGGACAGGGATTGGGCCAAGAGACCCAGTACTTC. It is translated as CASSGQGLGQETQYF.

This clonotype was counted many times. The DNA of the CDR3 is TGTGCCAGCAGTTTTCTGGGTTTCGCTCAGCCCCAGCATTTT. Translated, it gives CASSFLGFAQPQHF. The genes are TRBV28 and TRBJ1-5; D remains unclear. In germline, CDR1 is MDHEN, CDR2 SYDVKM. Trimming removed 3 bases from V and 6 bases from J, with 12 bases in between. The CDR3 is 14 residues long.

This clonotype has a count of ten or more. The CDR3 spells CASSTHGGSLGEQYF. The CDR3 nucleotides read TGTGCCAGCAGCACCCACGGGGGCAGTTTAGGCGAGCAGTACTTC. The V and J genes are TRBV11-1 and TRBJ2-7; tentatively, D is TRBD1 or TRBD2 (6 bases each). Germline V gene data show CDR1 as SGHAT and CDR2 as FQDESV (reference sequence). The CDR3 spans 15 residues. Between the trimmed V and J ends, which lost 5 bases and 6 bases, there was a span of 20 bases.

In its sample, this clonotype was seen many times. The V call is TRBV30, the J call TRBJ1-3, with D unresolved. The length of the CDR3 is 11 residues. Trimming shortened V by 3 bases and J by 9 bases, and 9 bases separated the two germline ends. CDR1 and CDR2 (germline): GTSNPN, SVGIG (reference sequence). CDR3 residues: CAWRDQLTIYF. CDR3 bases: TGTGCCTGGAGAGATCAACTCACCATATATTTT. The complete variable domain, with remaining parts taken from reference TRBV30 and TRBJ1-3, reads SQTIHQWPATLVQPVGSPLSLECTVEGTSNPNLYWYRQAAGRGLQLLFYSVGIGQISSEVPQNLSASRPQDRQFILSSKKLLLSDSGFYLCAWRDQLTIYFGEGSWLTVV.

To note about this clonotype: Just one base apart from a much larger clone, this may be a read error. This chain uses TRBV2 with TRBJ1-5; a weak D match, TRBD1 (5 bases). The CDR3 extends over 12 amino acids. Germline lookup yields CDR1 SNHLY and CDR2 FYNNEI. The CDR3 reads CTSSEGAQPQHF. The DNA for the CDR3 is TGTACCAGCAGTGAAGGGGCCCAGCCCCAGCATTTT.

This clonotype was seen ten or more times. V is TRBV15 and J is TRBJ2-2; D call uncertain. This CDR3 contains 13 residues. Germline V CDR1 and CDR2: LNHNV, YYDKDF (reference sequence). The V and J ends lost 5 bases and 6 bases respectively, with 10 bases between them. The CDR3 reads CATSPGRAGELFF. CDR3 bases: TGTGCCACCAGCCCGGGCCGAGCCGGGGAGCTGTTTTTT.

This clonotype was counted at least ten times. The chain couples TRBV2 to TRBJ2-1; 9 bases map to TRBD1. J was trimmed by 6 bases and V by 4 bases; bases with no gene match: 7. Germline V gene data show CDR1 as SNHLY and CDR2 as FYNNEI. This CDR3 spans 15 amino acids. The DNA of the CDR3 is TGTGCCAGCAGTGTCCGGGACAGGGTCCGCAATGAGCAGTTCTTC. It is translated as CASSVRDRVRNEQFF. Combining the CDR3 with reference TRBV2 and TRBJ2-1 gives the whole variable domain EPEVTQTPSHQVTQMGQEVILRCVPISNHLYFYWYRQILGQKVEFLVSFYNNEISEKSEIFDDQFSVERPDGSNFTLKIRSTKLEDSAMYFCASSVRDRVRNEQFFGPGTRLTVL.

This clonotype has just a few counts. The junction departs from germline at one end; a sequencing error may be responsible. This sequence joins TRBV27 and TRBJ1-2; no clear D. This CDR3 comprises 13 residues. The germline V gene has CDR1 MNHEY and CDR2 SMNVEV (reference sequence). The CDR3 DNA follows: TGTGCCAGCAGTCTATCGCCGACAAATGGCTACACCTTC. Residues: CASSLSPTNGYTF.

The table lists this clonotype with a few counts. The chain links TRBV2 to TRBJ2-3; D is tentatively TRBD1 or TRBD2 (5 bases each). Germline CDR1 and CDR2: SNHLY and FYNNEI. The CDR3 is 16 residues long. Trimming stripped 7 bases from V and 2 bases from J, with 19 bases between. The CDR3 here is CASTQDRDGYTDTQYF. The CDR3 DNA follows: TGTGCCAGCACTCAAGACCGGGACGGTTACACAGATACGCAGTATTTT.

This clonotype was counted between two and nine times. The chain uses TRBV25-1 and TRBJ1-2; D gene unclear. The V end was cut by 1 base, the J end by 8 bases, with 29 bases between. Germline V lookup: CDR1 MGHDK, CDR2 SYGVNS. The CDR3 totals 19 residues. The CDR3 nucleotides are TGTGCCAGCAGTGAATCATCTGGCAGAGAATTAAATAGAATCGGGGGCTACACCTTC. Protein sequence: CASSESSGRELNRIGGYTF.

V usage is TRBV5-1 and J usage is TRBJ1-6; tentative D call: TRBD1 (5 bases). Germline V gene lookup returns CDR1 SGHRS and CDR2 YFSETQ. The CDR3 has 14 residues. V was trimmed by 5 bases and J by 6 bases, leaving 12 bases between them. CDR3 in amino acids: CASRATEINSPLHF. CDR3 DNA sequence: TGCGCCAGCAGGGCGACAGAGATTAATTCACCCCTCCACTTT.

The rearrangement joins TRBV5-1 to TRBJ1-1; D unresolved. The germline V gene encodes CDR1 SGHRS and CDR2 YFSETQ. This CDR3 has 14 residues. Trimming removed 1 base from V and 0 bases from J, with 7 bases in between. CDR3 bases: TGCGCCAGCAGCTTGAACACCTTGAACACTGAAGCTTTCTTT. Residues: CASSLNTLNTEAFF.

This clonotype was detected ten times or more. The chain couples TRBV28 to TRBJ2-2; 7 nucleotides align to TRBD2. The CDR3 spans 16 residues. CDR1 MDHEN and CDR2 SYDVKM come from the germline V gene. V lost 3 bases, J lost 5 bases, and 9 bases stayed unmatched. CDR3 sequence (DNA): TGTGCCAGCAGTTTCCCTTGGGCGGGAGTAACCGGGGAGCTGTTTTTT. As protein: CASSFPWAGVTGELFF. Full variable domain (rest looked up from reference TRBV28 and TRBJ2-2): DVKVTQSSRYLVKRTGEKVFLECVQDMDHENMFWYRQDPGLGLRLIYFSYDVKMKEKGDIPEGYSVSREKKERFSLILESASTNQTSMYLCASSFPWAGVTGELFFGEGSRLTVL.

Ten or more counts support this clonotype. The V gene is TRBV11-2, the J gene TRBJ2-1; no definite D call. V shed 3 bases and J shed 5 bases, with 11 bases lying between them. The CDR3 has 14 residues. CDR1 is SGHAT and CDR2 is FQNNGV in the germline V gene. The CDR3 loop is CASSFILEDNEQFF. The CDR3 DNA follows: TGTGCCAGCAGCTTCATTCTAGAGGACAATGAGCAGTTCTTC.

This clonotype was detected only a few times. In DNA, the CDR3 is TGTGCCAGCAGCTTAGCGTTACGAGACAGGGCCCTCGAGACCCAGTACTTC. This sequence encodes CASSLALRDRALETQYF. The chain joins TRBV7-2 to TRBJ2-5; 7 bases are shared with TRBD1. The CDR3 loop spans 17 amino acids. CDR1 and CDR2 from the germline V gene are SGHTA and FQGNSA. With 0 bases clipped from V and 5 bases from J, the junction kept 12 bases outside the gene matches.

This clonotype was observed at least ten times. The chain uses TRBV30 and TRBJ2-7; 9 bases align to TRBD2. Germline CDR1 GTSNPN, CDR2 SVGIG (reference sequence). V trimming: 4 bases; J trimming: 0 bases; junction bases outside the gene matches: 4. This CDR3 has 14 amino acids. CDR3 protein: CAWTSGIFSYEQYF. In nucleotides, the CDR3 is TGTGCCTGGACTAGCGGGATTTTCTCCTACGAGCAGTACTTC.

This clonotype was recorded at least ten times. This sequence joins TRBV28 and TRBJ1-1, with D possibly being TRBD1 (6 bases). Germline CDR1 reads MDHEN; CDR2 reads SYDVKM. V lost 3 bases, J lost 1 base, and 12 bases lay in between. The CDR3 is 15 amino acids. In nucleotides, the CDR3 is TGTGCCAGCAGTTTTTTCGGGACAAAGAACACTGAAGCTTTCTTT. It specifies CASSFFGTKNTEAFF.

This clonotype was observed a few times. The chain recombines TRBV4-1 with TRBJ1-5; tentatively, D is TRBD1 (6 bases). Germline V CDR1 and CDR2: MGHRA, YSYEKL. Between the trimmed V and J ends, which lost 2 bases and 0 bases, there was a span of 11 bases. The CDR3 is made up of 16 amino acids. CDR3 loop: CASSQTDRTSNQPQHF. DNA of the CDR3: TGCGCCAGCAGCCAAACAGACAGGACTAGCAATCAGCCCCAGCATTTT.

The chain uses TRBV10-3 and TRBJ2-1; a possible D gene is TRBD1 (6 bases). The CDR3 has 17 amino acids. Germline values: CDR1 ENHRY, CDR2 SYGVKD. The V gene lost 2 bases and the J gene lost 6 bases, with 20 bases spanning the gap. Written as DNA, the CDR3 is TGTGCCATCAGTGAGCCCCTGGGCAGGGGCGAGTCCAATGAGCAGTTCTTC. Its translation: CAISEPLGRGESNEQFF.

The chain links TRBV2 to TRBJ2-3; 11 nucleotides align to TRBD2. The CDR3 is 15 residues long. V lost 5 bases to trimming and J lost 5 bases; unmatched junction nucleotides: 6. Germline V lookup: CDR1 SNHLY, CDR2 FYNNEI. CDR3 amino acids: CASSIIAGGLDTQYF. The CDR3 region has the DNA TGTGCCAGCAGTATCATAGCGGGAGGGCTAGATACGCAGTATTTT.

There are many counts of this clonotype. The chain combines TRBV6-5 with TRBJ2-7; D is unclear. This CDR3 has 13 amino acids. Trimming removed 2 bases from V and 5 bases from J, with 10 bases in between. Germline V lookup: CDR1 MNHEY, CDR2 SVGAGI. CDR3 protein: CASSYRAGDEQYF. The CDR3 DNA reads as TGTGCCAGCAGTTACAGGGCCGGCGACGAGCAGTACTTC.